What follows is one T cell receptor beta chain and its context. What it binds is not known. This sample stems from a study of OX40 agonist ivuxolimab in advanced cancers. General observations from the study: At 0.1 to 3.0 mg/kg, CD4+ and CD8+ blood T cells expanded clonally by week 6.

TCRdb keeps only in-frame clones here, not all; method: immunoSEQ multiplex PCR. The sample lists some 59,000 clones; just under 90% were seen once. Sequencing used CD4+ or CD8+ T cells sorted from blood, obtained in a trial of the OX40 agonist ivuxolimab. The receptor comes from an adult with an advanced solid tumor such as melanoma, head and neck, liver or kidney cancer.

As DNA, the CDR3 is TGTGCCAGCAGCCAAGGGTCTGCGGGAACTAGCACAGATACGCAGTATTTT. Translating it yields CASSQGSAGTSTDTQYF. The chain combines TRBV4-2 with TRBJ2-3, with a weak D call TRBD2 (6 bases). CDR3 length equals 17 residues. The V gene lost 1 base and the J gene lost 0 bases, with 14 bases spanning the gap. Germline assignment: CDR1 LGHNA and CDR2 YNFKEQ.